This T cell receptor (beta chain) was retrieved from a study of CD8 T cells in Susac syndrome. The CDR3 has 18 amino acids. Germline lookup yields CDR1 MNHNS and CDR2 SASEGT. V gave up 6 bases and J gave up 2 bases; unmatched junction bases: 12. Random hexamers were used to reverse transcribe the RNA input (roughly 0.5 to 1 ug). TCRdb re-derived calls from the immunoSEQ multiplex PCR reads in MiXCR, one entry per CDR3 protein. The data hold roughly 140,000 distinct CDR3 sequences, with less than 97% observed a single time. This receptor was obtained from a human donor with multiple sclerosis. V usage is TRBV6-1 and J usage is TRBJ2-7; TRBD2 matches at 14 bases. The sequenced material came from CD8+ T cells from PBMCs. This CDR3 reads CASSPTGTSGGATYEQYF. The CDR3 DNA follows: TGTGCCAGCAGCCCGACCGGGACTAGCGGGGGAGCGACCTACGAGCAGTACTTC.